This TCR beta chain was identified in a study of shared clonotypes between healthy human individuals (dated by TCRdb to between 2020 and 2021). Study-wide context: The cohort comprised a couple of women and a few men aged 18 to 49 years. For each donor, CD4 naive and CD4 memory were each run on three plates, CD8 naive on two plates, and CD8 memory on one plate. Blood TCR repertoires of five healthy adults were deeply sequenced to estimate repertoire size and the extent of clonotype sharing between individuals. Libraries were prepared and TCR repertoires were sequenced by different laboratories using diverse techniques, in order to increase sequencing depth and limit assay-specific biases. Per donor, leukapheresis produced somewhere between about 0.85 and 8.9 billion PBMCs. The study at large found these results: Sampling was restricted to blood, and TCR repertoires in tissue are likely to differ from TCR repertoires in blood. The small number of donors limited the genetic and exposure-history diversity represented. Even with the large sequencing depth, rarefaction of the sorted-subset datasets indicated that sequencing was incomplete. Compared with non-shared clonotypes, clonotypes shared by all four sorted-subset donors had higher generation probabilities. When several donors were compared, the shared fraction of clonotypes was roughly 5% for naive CD4, less than 4% for naive CD8, about 2.5% for memory CD4, and around 0.37% for memory CD8. Larger estimated clonotype richness was generally found for naive subsets than for memory subsets. Pairwise subsampling led to the expectation that sequencing depth would affect the degree of clonotype sharing among donors.

Inclusive of the bounding cysteine and phenylalanine, the CDR3 is 19 residues long. The read is trimmed to its CDR3 DNA, 57 bases read in frame from base 1. Via the germline V gene (reference sequence), CDR1 is SEHNR and CDR2 FQNEAQ. V is clipped by 2 bases and J by 0 bases, and the sequence between their germline boundaries is 17 bases long. Using the deep immunoSEQ assay, multiplex PCR amplified TCR CDR3 regions from genomic DNA. Extracted genomic DNA from each cell subset was distributed evenly across all wells of several immunoSEQ 96-well plates, and each plate was treated as a replicate. For sorted subsets, approximately 200 ng of genomic DNA, equivalent to 30,000 or so T cell genomes, went into each replicate PCR. The purified libraries were quantified using a Qubit 3.0 fluorometer, sized with a Bioanalyzer 2100, and then quantified again using the KAPA Library Quantification kit. A separate single-read 150-cycle Illumina NextSeq 550 flow cell was used to sequence each immunoSEQ 96-well plate. On the study's bioinformatics: The immunoSEQ output contained only junctional sequences without quality scores, so filtering could not match that applied to full-length reads. To assign V/J genes and CDR3, sequences were annotated using PyIR, a Python wrapper for IgBLAST v1.9, with IMGT germline references. Reads were filtered out if the reads had weak V/J assignments (E-value above 1e-6), no CDR3, stop codons, out-of-frame junctions, or ambiguous translated residues. V3J clonotypes were defined as sequences sharing the same inferred V gene, J gene, and CDR3 amino acid sequence. Percentage overlap between repertoires was calculated by dividing the number of shared unique clonotypes by the size of the smaller repertoire. RTK rarefaction, the Chao1 estimator, and Recon v2.1 estimates of unobserved clonotypes were used to assess repertoire richness. Generation probabilities were computed with OLGA for all TCRbeta clonotypes obtained by the gDNA method from several donors. In its TCRdb copy, this immuneACCESS table keeps in-frame sequences only and misses some clones. Where compared with another copy, unresolved V genes explain less than half of these, and the others have no known cause. V and J calls and clone size follow that table, whereas D and trimming were derived from the DNA. Recorded for this sample are about 610,000 clones; more than 95% of them occurred a single time. The top ten constitute 0.057% of the sample.

This clone occurred once. Its target antigen remains unknown. There are no base qualities to consult, and no much larger clone falls within one base. Donors were healthy HIV-negative adults with no recently reported acute infections or vaccinations. All donors were Caucasian adults living in Nashville, Tennessee, USA. Magnetic negative selection was used to enrich CD4+ T cells, after which naive cells were positively selected on CD45RA and the negative fraction became the memory subset. Blood was collected by leukapheresis, and PBMCs were isolated by Ficoll-Histopaque density gradient centrifugation and then cryopreserved in liquid nitrogen vapor phase. Analytical flow cytometry was used to check the purity and quantity of every magnetically sorted T cell population. Genomic DNA was isolated from every sorted fraction and measured by UV absorbance on a Nanodrop 2000c.

The source is a woman between 25 and 40 years old in good health. Rearrangement joined TRBV7-9 to TRBJ2-6, with TRBD1 tentatively as D gene (5 bases match). The sample comprised naive CD4+ T cells sorted from blood. What this sample's cell subset or site label stands for: CD45RA+ positively selected. The CDR3 amino acid sequence is: CASSLQPGKRGSGANVLTF. The sequenced DNA is TGTGCCAGCAGCTTACAGCCAGGAAAAAGGGGCTCTGGGGCCAACGTCCTGACTTTC.